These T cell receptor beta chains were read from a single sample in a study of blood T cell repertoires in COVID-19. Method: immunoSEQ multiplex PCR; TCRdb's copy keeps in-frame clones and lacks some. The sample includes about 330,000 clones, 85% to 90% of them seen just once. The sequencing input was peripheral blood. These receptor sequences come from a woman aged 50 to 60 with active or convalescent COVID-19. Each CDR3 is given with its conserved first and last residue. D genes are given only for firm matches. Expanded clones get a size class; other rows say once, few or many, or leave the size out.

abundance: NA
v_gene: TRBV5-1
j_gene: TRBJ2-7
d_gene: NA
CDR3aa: CASSPNPGVDEQYF
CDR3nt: TGCGCCAGCAGCCCCAATCCAGGGGTGGACGAGCAGTACTTC

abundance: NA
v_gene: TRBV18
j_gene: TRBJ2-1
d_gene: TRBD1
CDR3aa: CASSPPSGGLNNEQFF
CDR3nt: TGTGCCAGCTCACCACCCTCAGGGGGTCTCAACAATGAGCAGTTCTTC

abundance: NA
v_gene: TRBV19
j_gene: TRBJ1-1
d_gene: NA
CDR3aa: CASSQTGGYTEAFF
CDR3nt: TGTGCCAGTAGTCAAACTGGGGGCTACACTGAAGCTTTCTTT

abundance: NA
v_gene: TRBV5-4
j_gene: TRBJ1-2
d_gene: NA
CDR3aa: CASNPGSVTYGYTF
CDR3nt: TGTGCCAGCAATCCAGGATCGGTTACTTATGGCTACACCTTC

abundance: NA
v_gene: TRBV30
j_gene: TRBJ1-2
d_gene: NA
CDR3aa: CACFSDGYTF
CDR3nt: TGTGCCTGCTTTTCGGATGGCTACACCTTC

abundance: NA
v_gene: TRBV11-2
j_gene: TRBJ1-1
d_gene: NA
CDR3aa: CASSVRLQMNTEAFF
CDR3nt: TGTGCCAGCAGCGTACGACTGCAGATGAACACTGAAGCTTTCTTT

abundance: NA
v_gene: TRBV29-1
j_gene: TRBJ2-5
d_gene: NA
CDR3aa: CSVGKAQETQYF
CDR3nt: TGCAGCGTTGGTAAAGCCCAAGAGACCCAGTACTTC

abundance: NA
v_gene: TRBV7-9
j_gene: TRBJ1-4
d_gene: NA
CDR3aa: CASSLEGGTNEKLFF
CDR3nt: TGTGCCAGCAGCTTGGAGGGAGGTACTAATGAAAAACTGTTTTTT

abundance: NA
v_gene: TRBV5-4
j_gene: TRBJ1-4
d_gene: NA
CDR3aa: CASSSGRGATNEKLFF
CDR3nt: TGTGCCAGCAGCTCGGGCCGGGGGGCGACTAATGAAAAACTGTTTTTT

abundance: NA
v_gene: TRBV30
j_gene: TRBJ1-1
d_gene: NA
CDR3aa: CAWSGWGGTEAFF
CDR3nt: TGTGCCTGGAGTGGTTGGGGGGGCACTGAAGCTTTCTTT

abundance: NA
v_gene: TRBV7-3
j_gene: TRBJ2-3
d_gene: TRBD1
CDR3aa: CASSRQGRRDTQYF
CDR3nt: TGTGCCAGCAGCCGACAGGGTAGGAGAGATACGCAGTATTTT

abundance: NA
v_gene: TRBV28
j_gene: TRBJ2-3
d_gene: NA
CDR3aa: CASGDPPQRVTDTQYF
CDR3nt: TGTGCCAGCGGAGATCCTCCCCAGCGGGTCACAGATACGCAGTATTTT

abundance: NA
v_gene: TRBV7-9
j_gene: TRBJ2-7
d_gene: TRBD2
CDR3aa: CASSDSGADYEQYF
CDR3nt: TGTGCCAGCAGCGATAGCGGGGCGGATTACGAGCAGTACTTC

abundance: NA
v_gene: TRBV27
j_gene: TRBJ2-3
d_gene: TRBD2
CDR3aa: CASRLKEVAGGRDTQYF
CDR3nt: TGTGCCAGCAGGCTAAAAGAGGTAGCGGGCGGGCGAGATACGCAGTATTTT

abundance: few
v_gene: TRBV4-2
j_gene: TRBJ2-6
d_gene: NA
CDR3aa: CASSQGETKSGANVLTF
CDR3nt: TGTGCCAGCAGCCAAGGGGAGACGAAGTCTGGGGCCAACGTCCTGACTTTC

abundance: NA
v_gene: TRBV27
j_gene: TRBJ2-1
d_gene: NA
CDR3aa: CASSRAPSNYNEQFF
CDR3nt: TGTGCCAGCAGCCGCGCACCGAGCAACTACAATGAGCAGTTCTTC

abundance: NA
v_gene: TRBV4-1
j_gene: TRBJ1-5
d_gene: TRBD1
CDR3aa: CASSPPGQGGQPQHF
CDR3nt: TGCGCCAGCAGCCCCCCTGGACAGGGCGGGCAGCCCCAGCATTTT

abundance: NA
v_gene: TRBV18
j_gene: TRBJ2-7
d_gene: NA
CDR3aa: CASSQGMQANEQYF
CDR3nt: TGTGCCAGCTCGCAAGGTATGCAGGCAAACGAGCAGTACTTC